This TCR beta chain originates from a study of T-cell memory formation after mild COVID-19. Overall study findings and caveats: Contracting clones localized mainly to CM and EM when CD4+ and mainly to EMRA when CD8+.

V was clipped by 3 bases and J by 15 bases, with 16 bases between them. The CDR3 consists of 12 residues. Germline-derived CDR1 and CDR2 are SGHTS and YDEGEE. With respect to this clonotype: The target antigen is unknown.

MiXCR, run by TCRdb on the 5' RACE reads, gives a single entry per CDR3 protein. The sample yields roughly 600,000 distinct CDR3 sequences, more than 15% seen once. Sequencing was carried out using PBMCs or a T cell subset sorted from them (not recorded which). The chain couples TRBV5-8 to TRBJ2-1, with D unresolved. The receptor's source is an adult woman who had mild COVID-19 (a few samples of this study predate the infection). Cell type and time point are not known. CDR3 coding DNA: TGTGCCAGCAGCTACGTCCGGGCCCTAGGGTTCTTC. Residues: CASSYVRALGFF.